This T cell receptor (beta chain) was captured by sequencing in a study of identical twins. This clonotype was seen many times. Its specificity is unknown. From the 5' RACE reads, TCRdb called clonotypes with MiXCR, one entry per CDR3 protein. Seen here are about 890,000 distinct CDR3 sequences, 9% to 15% observed once, and the top ten hold around 1.5%. This CDR3 region has 14 residues. CDR1 MGHRA and CDR2 YSYEKL come from the germline V gene. V was trimmed by 3 bases and J by 8 bases, leaving 14 bases between them. Regarding the study as a whole: Possibly, invariant MAIT and iNKT cells partly confounded zero-insertion analyses.

These data were also filed under a second study, of yellow fever vaccine responses in identical twins.

The sequenced material came from PBMCs. The TCR was taken from a woman under 30 in good health. The genes are TRBV4-1 and TRBJ2-1; possibly TRBD2 for D (6 bases). In DNA form, the CDR3 reads TGCGCCAGCAGCCAGACTAGGGGAGCGGATGAGCAGTTCTTC. Its translation: CASSQTRGADEQFF.